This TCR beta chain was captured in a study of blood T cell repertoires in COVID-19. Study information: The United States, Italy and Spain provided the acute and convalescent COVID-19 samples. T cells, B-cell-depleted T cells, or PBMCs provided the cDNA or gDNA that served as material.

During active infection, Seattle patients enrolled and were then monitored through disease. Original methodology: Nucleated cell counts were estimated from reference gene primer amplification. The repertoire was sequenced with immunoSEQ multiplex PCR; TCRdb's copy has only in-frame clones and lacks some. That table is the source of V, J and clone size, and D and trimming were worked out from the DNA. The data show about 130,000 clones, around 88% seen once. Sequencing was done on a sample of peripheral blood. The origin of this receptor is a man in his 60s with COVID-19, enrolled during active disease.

The CDR3 region has the DNA TGTGCCAGTACAGGGACACCGCACTACGAGCAGTACTTC. This translates into CASTGTPHYEQYF. The V gene is TRBV28, the J gene TRBJ2-7, with a tentative D call TRBD1 (6 bases). The CDR3 extends over 13 amino acids. V was shortened by 9 bases and J by 3 bases, with 15 bases between the two germline ends. Germline V CDR1 and CDR2: MDHEN, SYDVKM.